This passage covers 23 T cell receptor beta chains from one sample sequenced in a study of T cell responses to AZD1222 COVID-19 vaccine. Only in-frame clones appear in the TCRdb table, and some are missing; sequencing was by immunoSEQ multiplex PCR. The sample has 50,000 to 65,000 clones; around 81% are singletons. This specimen was peripheral blood, taken 28 days after the second AZD1222 dose. Receptors were obtained from an adult who received the AZD1222 COVID-19 vaccine.

This clone was detected only once. The chain couples TRBV30 to TRBJ2-3, with TRBD2 matching over 11 bases. V lost 2 bases, J lost 3 bases, and 4 bases stayed unmatched. The germline CDR1 and CDR2 sequences are GTSNPN and SVGIG (reference sequence). CDR3 length equals 15 residues. CDR3 bases: TGTGCCTGGAGTATCGGGACTAGCGGAACAGATACGCAGTATTTT. This gives the protein CAWSIGTSGTDTQYF.

A few counts support this clone. This chain connects TRBV25-1 to TRBJ2-2; no clear D gene. There are 11 residues in the CDR3. V lost 3 bases and J lost 8, with 4 bases in between. Germline-derived CDR1 and CDR2 are MGHDK and SYGVNS. The CDR3 bases are TGTGCCAGCAGTGACCGTGGGGAGCTGTTTTTT. This translates into CASSDRGELFF.

The chain recombines TRBV11-1 with TRBJ2-1; 8 nucleotides line up with TRBD1. Looked up from germline, CDR1 is SGHAT and CDR2 is FQDESV (reference sequence). The CDR3 sequence is 15 residues long. V was clipped by 2 bases and J by 0 bases; unmatched bases: 0. The DNA of the CDR3 is TGTGCCAGCAGCTTAACAGGGGGCTCCTACAATGAGCAGTTCTTC. Translation gives CASSLTGGSYNEQFF.

The chain joins TRBV15 to TRBJ2-7; D gene ambiguous. V lost 5 bases to trimming and J lost 2 bases, with 16 bases between them. The CDR3 has 15 amino acids. Germline CDR1 LNHNV, CDR2 YYDKDF (reference sequence). The CDR3 reads CATSEIDTPTYEQYF. The DNA for the CDR3 is TGTGCCACCAGCGAAATAGACACGCCGACCTACGAGCAGTACTTC.

The V gene is TRBV7-3, the J gene TRBJ1-1; 7 nucleotides line up with TRBD1. J gave up 0 bases and V 5 bases, and 12 bases lay outside the gene matches. Germline V gene data show CDR1 as SGHTA and CDR2 as FQGTGA. CDR3 length equals 17 residues. This CDR3 reads CASSHSPRDSLNTEAFF. CDR3 DNA sequence: TGTGCCAGCAGCCATTCACCTAGGGACAGCCTGAACACTGAAGCTTTCTTT.

The chain has TRBV19 and TRBJ2-4; no definite D call. Trimming removed 5 bases from V and 0 bases from J, with 11 bases in between. Germline CDR1 reads LNHDA; CDR2 reads SQIVND (reference sequence). CDR3 size: 15 residues. This CDR3 is CASSEAGLAKNIQYF. CDR3 nucleotide sequence: TGTGCCAGTAGTGAAGCTGGTCTAGCCAAAAACATTCAGTACTTC.

This clone was observed a handful of times. The CDR3 bases are TGCAGCGCCGAGGGACAGTCCTATGGCTACACCTTC. Its protein is CSAEGQSYGYTF. The chain links TRBV29-1 to TRBJ1-2; 7 bases map to TRBD1. The germline V gene has CDR1 SQVTM and CDR2 ANQGSEA. With 7 bases clipped from V and 4 bases from J, the junction kept 6 bases outside the gene matches. This CDR3 contains 12 residues.

The chain recombines TRBV30 with TRBJ2-1, with TRBD2 identical over 16 bases. The CDR3 is 18 residues long. With 0 bases clipped from V and 8 bases from J, the junction kept 10 bases outside the gene matches. The V gene's germline CDR1 is GTSNPN and CDR2 SVGIG (reference sequence). The CDR3 region has the DNA TGTGCCTGGAGTGTAAAGGGACTAGCGGGAGGGCCGATGGATGAGCAGTTCTTC. Protein product: CAWSVKGLAGGPMDEQFF. Using reference TRBV30 and TRBJ2-1 for the parts outside the CDR3, the full variable domain is SQTIHQWPATLVQPVGSPLSLECTVEGTSNPNLYWYRQAAGRGLQLLFYSVGIGQISSEVPQNLSASRPQDRQFILSSKKLLLSDSGFYLCAWSVKGLAGGPMDEQFFGPGTRLTVL.

The chain recombines TRBV5-4 with TRBJ1-1; the D gene is possibly TRBD1 (5 bases). The CDR3 is 15 amino acids. Germline values: CDR1 SGHNT, CDR2 YYREEE (reference sequence). Trimming took 4 bases from V and 0 from J, leaving 13 bases between them. CDR3: CASSPGGPMNTEAFF. Written as DNA, the CDR3 is TGTGCCAGCAGCCCGGGGGGTCCGATGAACACTGAAGCTTTCTTT. The full variable domain, rest sourced from reference TRBV5-4 and TRBJ1-1, is ETGVTQSPTHLIKTRGQQVTLRCSSQSGHNTVSWYQQALGQGPQFIFQYYREEENGRGNFPPRFSGLQFPNYSSELNVNALELDDSALYLCASSPGGPMNTEAFFGQGTRLTVV.

The CDR3 DNA follows: TGCGCCAGCAGCCATATCGGAACGGGCACCGGGGAGCTGTTTTTT. Its translation: CASSHIGTGTGELFF. The chain employs TRBV4-3 and TRBJ2-2; D uncertain. Trimming shortened V by 3 bases and J by 4 bases, and 12 bases separated the two germline ends. CDR1 is LGHNA and CDR2 is YSLEER in the germline V gene. This CDR3 comprises 15 residues.

This clone was counted a few times. The V gene is TRBV6-5, the J gene TRBJ2-7; a weak D match, TRBD2 (5 bases). Germline V gives CDR1 MNHEY, CDR2 SVGAGI. With 6 bases removed from V and 4 bases from J, the gap between germline ends came to 19 bases. The CDR3 spans 15 residues. In nucleotides, the CDR3 is TGTGCCAGCAGCACCCCCGCGGGCTGGCGGTACGAGCAGTACTTC. Its translation: CASSTPAGWRYEQYF.

The chain links TRBV6-2 or TRBV6-3 to TRBJ2-2; 8 bases align to TRBD2. This CDR3 contains 15 residues. V shed 4 bases and J 6 bases; nucleotides not matched to a gene: 7. CDR1 and CDR2 (germline): MNHEY, SVGEGT. DNA of the CDR3: TGTGCCAGCAGTTTATTAGCGGGAACTCCCGGGGAGCTGTTTTTT. Protein: CASSLLAGTPGELFF.

V gene TRBV7-2 combines with J gene TRBJ1-1, with 8 bases identical to TRBD1. The ends lost 5 bases at V and 4 bases at J; junction bases unmatched: 12. This CDR3 spans 16 amino acids. Germline V lookup: CDR1 SGHTA, CDR2 FQGNSA. In DNA, the CDR3 is TGTGCCAGCAGCCAAGGACAGGGTGGTTTCGGCACTGAAGCTTTCTTT. Translation: CASSQGQGGFGTEAFF.

The chain joins TRBV27 to TRBJ1-1; D remains unclear. The germline CDR1 and CDR2 sequences are MNHEY and SMNVEV (reference sequence). V was clipped by 6 bases and J by 0 bases, with 23 bases between them. The CDR3 runs 18 residues. The CDR3 DNA sequence: TGTGCCAGCAGATCCCCGTGGGCAGGACCGTACATGAACACTGAAGCTTTCTTT. Translation gives CASRSPWAGPYMNTEAFF.

This clone was counted once. The CDR3 DNA reads as TGTGCCAGTGCCCCGGGTCTTAACACTGAAGCTTTCTTT. It codes for CASAPGLNTEAFF. The rearrangement joins TRBV19 to TRBJ1-1; D gene ambiguous. The CDR3 length is 13 residues. V lost 8 bases, J lost 2 bases, and 12 bases lay in between. CDR1 and CDR2 from the germline V gene are LNHDA and SQIVND (reference sequence).

The V call is TRBV6-2 or TRBV6-3, the J call TRBJ1-5, with 8 bases that match TRBD1. V lost 6 bases and J lost 2; bases outside the gene matches: 21. Germline V gene sequence: CDR1 MNHEY, CDR2 SVGEGT. This CDR3 comprises 20 residues. As DNA, the CDR3 is TGTGCCAGCAGCCTAATATCGGGACAGGAGTTAAAATTTGGCAATCAGCCCCAGCATTTT. It encodes CASSLISGQELKFGNQPQHF.

The chain combines TRBV27 with TRBJ2-7, with D perhaps matching TRBD1 (5 bases). CDR1 and CDR2 from the germline V gene are MNHEY and SMNVEV (reference sequence). V lost 10 bases to trimming and J lost 0 bases, with 25 bases between them. The CDR3 totals 17 residues. The CDR3 DNA reads as TGTGCCACCCGTGGGGCTAGTCCAATAGCAAGCTCCTACGAGCAGTACTTC. Residues: CATRGASPIASSYEQYF.

This chain joins TRBV19 and TRBJ2-7, with D perhaps given as TRBD1 or TRBD2 (6 bases each). The CDR3 has 14 amino acids. The V end was cut by 4 bases, the J end by 2 bases, with 12 bases between. Per germline, CDR1 LNHDA and CDR2 SQIVND (reference sequence). CDR3 region: CASSTLGGTYEQYF. As DNA, the CDR3 is TGTGCCAGTAGTACCCTAGGGGGGACCTACGAGCAGTACTTC.

The genes are TRBV15 and TRBJ1-5; 7 bases are shared with TRBD1. The CDR3 loop spans 13 amino acids. Germline values: CDR1 LNHNV, CDR2 YYDKDF (reference sequence). V was pared by 3 bases and J by 5 bases, with 1 base of the junction left unmatched. In DNA form, the CDR3 reads TGTGCCACCAGCAGCGGACAGGATCAGCCCCAGCATTTT. This encodes CATSSGQDQPQHF.

J is TRBJ1-3 and V is TRBV5-6; D is possibly TRBD1 (6 bases). This CDR3 spans 14 amino acids. Germline CDR1 and CDR2: SGHDT and YYEEEE. V was clipped by 1 base and J by 2 bases, with 7 bases between them. The CDR3 coding sequence is TGTGCCAGCAGCTTGCCAGGGGCTGGAAACACCATATATTTT. This codes for CASSLPGAGNTIYF.

CDR3 sequence reads: CASSLVQGTNNEQFF. The CDR3 DNA sequence: TGTGCCAGCAGCTTAGTTCAGGGGACCAACAATGAGCAGTTCTTC. V gene TRBV7-6 combines with J gene TRBJ2-1, with D possibly being TRBD1 (6 bases). Trimming shortened V by 1 base and J by 5 bases, and 12 bases separated the two germline ends. Germline V gives CDR1 SGHVS, CDR2 FNYEAQ. CDR3 length equals 15 residues.

V usage is TRBV7-9 and J usage is TRBJ1-2, with a possible D match to TRBD1 (5 bases). The CDR3 has 15 amino acids. V was trimmed by 0 bases and J by 4 bases, leaving 12 bases between them. Germline values: CDR1 SEHNR, CDR2 FQNEAQ (reference sequence). The CDR3 DNA is TGTGCCAGCAGCTTAGCGGCAACAGGTCTCTATGGCTACACCTTC. Protein product: CASSLAATGLYGYTF. The entire variable domain, with the rest obtained from reference TRBV7-9 and TRBJ1-2, is as follows: DTGVSQNPRHKITKRGQNVTFRCDPISEHNRLYWYRQTLGQGPEFLTYFQNEAQLEKSRLLSDRFSAERPKGSFSTLEIQRTEQGDSAMYLCASSLAATGLYGYTFGSGTRLTVV.

J is TRBJ2-2 and V is TRBV6-6; D may match TRBD1 or TRBD2 (5 bases each). Germline CDR1 and CDR2: MNHNY and SVGAGI (reference sequence). Trimming removed 6 bases from V and 0 bases from J, with 8 bases in between. This CDR3 has 14 amino acids. The CDR3 sequence is CASSGTANTGELFF. The CDR3 DNA reads as TGTGCCAGCAGCGGGACCGCGAACACCGGGGAGCTGTTTTTT.